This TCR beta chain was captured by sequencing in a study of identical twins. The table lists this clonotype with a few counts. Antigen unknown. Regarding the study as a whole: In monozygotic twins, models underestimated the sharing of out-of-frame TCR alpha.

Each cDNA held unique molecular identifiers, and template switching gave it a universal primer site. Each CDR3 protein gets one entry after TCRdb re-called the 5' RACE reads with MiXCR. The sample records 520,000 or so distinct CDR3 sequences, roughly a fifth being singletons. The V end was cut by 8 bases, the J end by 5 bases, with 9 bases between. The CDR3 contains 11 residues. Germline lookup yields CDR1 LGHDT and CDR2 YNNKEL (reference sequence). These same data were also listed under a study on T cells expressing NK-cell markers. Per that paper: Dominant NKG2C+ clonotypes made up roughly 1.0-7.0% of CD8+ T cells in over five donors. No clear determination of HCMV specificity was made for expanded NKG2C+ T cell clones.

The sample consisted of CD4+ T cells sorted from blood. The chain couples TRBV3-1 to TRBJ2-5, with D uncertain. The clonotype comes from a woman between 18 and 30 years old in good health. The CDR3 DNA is TGTGCCAGCGGGAACGGGGAGACCCAGTACTTC. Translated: CASGNGETQYF.